This T cell receptor (beta chain) is from a study of blood T cell repertoires in COVID-19. Study-wide background: Spain, Italy and the United States supplied samples that represented acute and convalescent COVID-19. PBMCs, B-cell-depleted T cells, or T cells provided the cDNA or gDNA that made up the material.

The germline gives CDR1 MNHEY, CDR2 SMNVEV (reference sequence). Trimming cost V 1 base and J 5 bases; bases outside gene matches: 5. CDR3 length: 16 residues. Original analysis: The authors estimated nucleated cell counts from reference gene primer amplification. Sequencing used immunoSEQ multiplex PCR; TCRdb keeps in-frame clones, though not all of them. Clone size and V and J calls were adopted from that table, with D and trimming inferred from the DNA. Among roughly 150,000 clones listed, 84% were seen once. The sequenced material came from peripheral blood. This rearrangement joins TRBV27 to TRBJ1-6, with 7 bases fitting TRBD1. The clonotype was recovered from a man between 65 and 79 years old with active or convalescent COVID-19. The CDR3: CASSLFRGTDNSPLHF. DNA of the CDR3: TGTGCCAGCAGTTTATTCCGAGGGACAGATAATTCACCCCTCCACTTT.